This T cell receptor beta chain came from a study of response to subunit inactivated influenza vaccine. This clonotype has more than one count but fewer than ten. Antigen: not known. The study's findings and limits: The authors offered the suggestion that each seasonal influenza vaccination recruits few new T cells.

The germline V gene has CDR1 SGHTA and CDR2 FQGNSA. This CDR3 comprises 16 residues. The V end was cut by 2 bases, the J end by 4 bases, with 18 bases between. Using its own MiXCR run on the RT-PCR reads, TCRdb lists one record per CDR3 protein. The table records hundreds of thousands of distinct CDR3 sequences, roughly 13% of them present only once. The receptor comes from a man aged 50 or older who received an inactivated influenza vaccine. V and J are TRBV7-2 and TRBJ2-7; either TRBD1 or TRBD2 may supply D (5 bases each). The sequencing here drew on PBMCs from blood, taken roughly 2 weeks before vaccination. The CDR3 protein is CASSLMGTSTTYEQYF. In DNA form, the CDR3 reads TGTGCCAGCAGCTTAATGGGGACCAGTACCACGTACGAGCAGTACTTC.